A selection of T cell receptor beta chains follows, all from one sample in a study of early T cells in non-severe SARS-CoV-2 infection. TCRdb passed the 5' RACE reads through MiXCR, listing each CDR3 protein once. The data hold roughly 52,000 distinct CDR3 sequences, with just over 8% observed a single time. Sequenced input: whole blood. The receptor source for this set is an adult who was a healthcare worker with PCR-confirmed SARS-CoV-2 infection or an uninfected control (not recorded which). The CDR3 runs from the conserved cysteine through the conserved F or W. D genes are given only for firm matches. Some rows have no size entry. The others give once, few or many, or a class for an expanded clone.

CASSLAGATYEQYF	TGTGCCAGCAGCTTAGCAGGGGCAACCTACGAGCAGTACTTC	NA	NA	TRBV11-2	TRBJ2-7
CASSLWRGKAFF	TGTGCCAGCAGCTTATGGAGGGGGAAAGCTTTCTTT	NA	many	TRBV5-8	TRBJ1-1
CASLWMGNEQFF	TGTGCCAGTCTGTGGATGGGGAATGAGCAGTTCTTC	NA	NA	TRBV6-1	TRBJ2-1
CASSRIGLAGGRTDTQYF	TGTGCCAGCAGCCGGATTGGACTAGCGGGAGGCCGCACAGATACGCAGTATTTT	TRBD2	many	TRBV7-2	TRBJ2-3
CASSQEPASGSASGANVLTF	TGCGCCAGCAGCCAAGAGCCGGCTAGCGGCTCCGCCTCTGGGGCCAACGTCCTGACTTTC	TRBD2	few	TRBV4-1	TRBJ2-6
CASSLDSTSYGYTF	TGTGCCAGCAGCTTGGACAGTACATCTTATGGCTACACCTTC	NA	many	TRBV5-4	TRBJ1-2
CASSLPGDYEQYF	TGTGCCAGCAGTTTGCCAGGGGACTACGAGCAGTACTTC	NA	few	TRBV28	TRBJ2-7
CASSDGDRGPGETQYF	TGCGCCAGCAGCGACGGGGACAGGGGGCCCGGCGAGACCCAGTACTTC	TRBD1	NA	TRBV5-1	TRBJ2-5
CASGRRSTDTQYF	TGTGCCAGCGGGAGGAGGAGCACAGATACGCAGTATTTT	NA	NA	TRBV13	TRBJ2-3
CASSPEGRRQETQYF	TGTGCCAGCAGCCCTGAGGGACGGCGGCAAGAGACCCAGTACTTC	NA	many	TRBV5-8	TRBJ2-5
CASSPKQVNTEAFF	TGTGCCAGCTCACCTAAACAGGTGAACACTGAAGCTTTCTTT	NA	many	TRBV18	TRBJ1-1
CSASPGALGNSPLHF	TGCAGTGCTAGCCCAGGGGCCCTTGGGAATTCACCCCTCCACTTT	NA	few	TRBV20-1	TRBJ1-6
CASAPSGQGKETQYF	TGTGCTAGTGCCCCATCGGGACAGGGGAAAGAGACCCAGTACTTC	TRBD1	NA	TRBV12-5	TRBJ2-5
CSAREGAGTFSYEQYF	TGCAGTGCTAGAGAGGGTGCCGGGACCTTCTCCTACGAGCAGTACTTC	NA	many	TRBV20-1	TRBJ2-7
CASSLIVYEQYF	TGTGCCAGCAGCCTCATCGTCTACGAGCAGTACTTC	NA	NA	TRBV7-2	TRBJ2-7
CSVVRDTYEQYF	TGCAGCGTCGTCAGGGATACCTACGAGCAGTACTTC	NA	NA	TRBV29-1	TRBJ2-7
CASSRDIGELFF	TGTGCCAGCAGCCGAGATATCGGGGAGCTGTTTTTT	NA	few	TRBV7-9	TRBJ2-2
CSVGQPGQEKLFF	TGCAGCGTTGGGCAACCGGGACAGGAAAAACTGTTTTTT	TRBD1	NA	TRBV29-1	TRBJ1-4
CASSLRRDRNNEQFF	TGCGCCAGCAGCTTGAGGCGGGACCGTAACAATGAGCAGTTCTTC	NA	many	TRBV5-1	TRBJ2-1
CASTGQTNEKLFF	TGTGCCAGCACGGGACAGACTAATGAAAAACTGTTTTTT	TRBD1	few	TRBV12-3/TRBV12-4	TRBJ1-4
CASSLGLAGSTDTQYF	TGCGCCAGCAGCTTGGGACTAGCGGGGAGCACAGATACGCAGTATTTT	TRBD2	NA	TRBV5-1	TRBJ2-3
CASNPTGLASGELFF	TGCGCCAGCAATCCTACGGGACTAGCCTCAGGGGAGCTGTTTTTT	TRBD2	many	TRBV5-1	TRBJ2-2
CASSLAGVRGAGGEQYF	TGTGCCAGCAGCTTAGCGGGCGTTCGGGGTGCGGGGGGCGAGCAGTACTTC	TRBD2	NA	TRBV7-2	TRBJ2-7
CASSRFRNEQFF	TGTGCCAGCAGCCGTTTTCGCAATGAGCAGTTCTTC	NA	many	TRBV11-2	TRBJ2-1
CSASSGIPKNIQYF	TGCAGTGCTAGTTCCGGAATCCCCAAAAACATTCAGTACTTC	NA	NA	TRBV20-1	TRBJ2-4
CASSLVDSTNTGELFF	TGCGCCAGCAGCTTGGTGGACAGCACGAACACCGGGGAGCTGTTTTTT	NA	few	TRBV5-1	TRBJ2-2
CASSLLGEEDTEAFF	TGTGCCAGCAGCTTGTTAGGGGAGGAGGACACTGAAGCTTTCTTT	NA	many	TRBV7-6	TRBJ1-1
CASGPDLDYGYTF	TGTGCTAGTGGTCCGGACCTCGACTATGGCTACACCTTC	NA	many	TRBV12-5	TRBJ1-2
CASSPRPENYGYTF	TGTGCCAGCAGCCCCCGGCCTGAAAACTATGGCTACACCTTC	NA	many	TRBV6-2/TRBV6-3	TRBJ1-2
CASSLMGAHEAFF	TGTGCCAGCAGCTTAATGGGGGCACATGAAGCTTTCTTT	NA	NA	TRBV7-9	TRBJ1-1
CASSQDIAGGPGEQYF	TGTGCCAGCAGCCAAGATATCGCGGGAGGGCCAGGGGAGCAGTACTTC	TRBD2	few	TRBV14	TRBJ2-7
CASSERVLAGLYNEQFF	TGTGCCAGCAGTGAAAGGGTACTAGCGGGGTTATACAATGAGCAGTTCTTC	TRBD2	few	TRBV6-1	TRBJ2-1
CASSFLLHTGSGQYF	TGTGCCAGCAGTTTCCTTCTACATACAGGGAGCGGGCAGTACTTC	NA	few	TRBV28	TRBJ2-7
CASKAGAHEQYF	TGTGCCAGCAAGGCGGGGGCCCACGAGCAGTACTTC	NA	few	TRBV7-9	TRBJ2-7
CASSAGPGYEQYF	TGTGCCAGCAGCGCGGGCCCGGGCTACGAGCAGTACTTC	NA	few	TRBV7-2	TRBJ2-7
CASRAGQGAYEQYF	TGTGCCAGCAGAGCGGGACAGGGTGCCTACGAGCAGTACTTC	TRBD1	many	TRBV12-3/TRBV12-4	TRBJ2-7
CATSRDEGRAQYF	TGTGCCACCAGCAGAGATGAGGGTAGGGCGCAGTATTTT	NA	many	TRBV15	TRBJ2-3
CSADERADTQYF	TGCAGTGCTGACGAGAGGGCGGATACGCAGTATTTT	NA	many	TRBV20-1	TRBJ2-3
CASSYDGQGGPDTQYF	TGTGCCAGCAGTTACGACGGACAGGGAGGACCAGATACGCAGTATTTT	TRBD1	many	TRBV6-5	TRBJ2-3
CATSDSGTGVAYEQYF	TGTGCCACCAGTGACTCCGGGACAGGGGTTGCCTACGAGCAGTACTTC	TRBD1	NA	TRBV24-1	TRBJ2-7
CSVQRQGATGELFF	TGCAGTGTTCAAAGACAGGGGGCTACCGGGGAGCTGTTTTTT	TRBD1	few	TRBV20-1	TRBJ2-2
CASSFGVLFSYEQYF	TGTGCCAGCAGCTTCGGGGTCTTGTTCTCCTACGAGCAGTACTTC	NA	few	TRBV11-2	TRBJ2-7
CASSEGFVGDTQYF	TGTGCCAGCAGTGAGGGGTTCGTTGGCGATACGCAGTATTTT	NA	NA	TRBV12-3/TRBV12-4	TRBJ2-3
CASSLSGNTGELFF	TGTGCCAGCAGCTTGTCAGGGAACACCGGGGAGCTGTTTTTT	NA	many	TRBV7-8	TRBJ2-2
CSARGTPDSVIQYF	TGCAGTGCTAGAGGGACTCCTGACAGTGTCATTCAGTACTTC	NA	many	TRBV20-1	TRBJ2-4
CASTWGAMNTEAFF	TGTGCCAGCACCTGGGGGGCTATGAACACTGAAGCTTTCTTT	NA	few	TRBV28	TRBJ1-1